This T cell receptor beta chain is from a study of CD8 T cells in ankylosing spondylitis (dated by TCRdb to about 2017). About the full investigation: The study set out to find disease-linked TCR variants by profiling T cell receptor beta repertoires in ankylosing spondylitis patients and healthy donors. The full study cohort was made up of 25 ankylosing spondylitis patients and 95 to 130 healthy donors. Samples of peripheral blood were taken, and for ankylosing spondylitis patients, synovial fluid was collected as well. Study-level results and caveats: The disease-linked clones were reported as significantly enriched in matched synovial fluid samples from ankylosing spondylitis patients. Some motif variants were previously reported in synovial fluid and blood of reactive arthritis patients, suggesting common disease-initiation mechanisms. Blood from ankylosing spondylitis patients appeared to be characterized by a TCR beta motif made up of several highly homologous amino acid variants. A CD8+ phenotype was shown by the disease-linked clones, which were found at relatively low frequencies in peripheral blood.

For this clonotype: This receptor's antigen is unknown. Base qualities are not recorded, but no much larger clone differs from it by a single base.

Germline trimming amounts to 8 bases on V and 6 bases on J, with 7 as the count of junction bases outside the gene matches. The CDR3 measures 14 amino acids from cysteine to phenylalanine. Only CDR3 DNA remains: 42 bases, in frame from the first base. Looking up the germline V gene yields CDR1 MNHNS and CDR2 SASEGT. The reads were generated on an Illumina HiSeq 2500. TCR beta libraries were prepared by quantitative 5'-RACE with molecular barcodes. The authors' analysis ran thus. To identify disease-linked TCR variants, a new computational method was used, one built on a probabilistic model of VDJ rearrangement. In TCRdb, the public reads were trimmed at Q25 with fastp and aligned with MiXCR, with productive beta chains retained. A single entry per CDR3 protein holds the most common genes and DNA from its merged rows. The V and J calls and clone size come from TCRdb's table, not from the authors' own analysis. This sample lists some 300,000 distinct CDR3 sequences; around 21% were detected once. The biggest ten clones account for 3.5% of the sample.

The sequence derives from a female donor with ankylosing spondylitis or in good health (not recorded which). The V gene is TRBV6-1 and the J gene is TRBJ1-1; 12 central bases correspond to TRBD1. The sample taken for sequencing was blood, either unsorted or a sorted T cell fraction (not recorded which). The base sequence is TGTGCCAGCGGCAGGGGACAGGGGGCTTCTGAAGCTTTCTTT. Its protein product is CASGRGQGASEAFF.